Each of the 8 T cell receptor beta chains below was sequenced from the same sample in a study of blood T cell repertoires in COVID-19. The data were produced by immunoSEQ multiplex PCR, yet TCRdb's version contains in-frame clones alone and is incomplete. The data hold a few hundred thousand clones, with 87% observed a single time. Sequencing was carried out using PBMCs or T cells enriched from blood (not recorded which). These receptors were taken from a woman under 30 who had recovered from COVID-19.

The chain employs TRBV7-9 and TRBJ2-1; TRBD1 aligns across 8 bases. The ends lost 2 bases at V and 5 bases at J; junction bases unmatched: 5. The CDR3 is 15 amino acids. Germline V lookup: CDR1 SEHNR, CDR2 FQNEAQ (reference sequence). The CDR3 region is CASSLLGQVNNEQFF. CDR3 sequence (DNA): TGTGCCAGCAGCTTACTGGGACAGGTCAACAATGAGCAGTTCTTC.

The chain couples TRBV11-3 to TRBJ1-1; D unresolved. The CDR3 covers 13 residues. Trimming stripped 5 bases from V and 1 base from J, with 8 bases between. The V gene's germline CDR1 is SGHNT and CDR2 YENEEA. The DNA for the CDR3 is TGTGCCAGCAGCGAGCCTCCGAACACTGAAGCTTTCTTT. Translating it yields CASSEPPNTEAFF.

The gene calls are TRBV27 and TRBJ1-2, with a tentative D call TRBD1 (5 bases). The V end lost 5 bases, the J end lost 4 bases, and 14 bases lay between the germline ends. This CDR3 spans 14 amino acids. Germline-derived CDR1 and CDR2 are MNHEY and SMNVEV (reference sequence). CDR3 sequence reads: CASSPSRDFYGYTF. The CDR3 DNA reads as TGTGCCAGCAGTCCCTCCAGGGACTTCTATGGCTACACCTTC.

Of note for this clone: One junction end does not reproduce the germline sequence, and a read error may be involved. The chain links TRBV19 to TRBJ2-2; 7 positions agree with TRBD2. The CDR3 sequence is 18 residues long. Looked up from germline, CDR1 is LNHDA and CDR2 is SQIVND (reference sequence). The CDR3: CASSVEGLLASHTGELFF. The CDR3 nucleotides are TGTGCCAGTAGTGTAGAAGGGTTACTAGCGAGTCACACCGGGGAGCTGTTTTTT.

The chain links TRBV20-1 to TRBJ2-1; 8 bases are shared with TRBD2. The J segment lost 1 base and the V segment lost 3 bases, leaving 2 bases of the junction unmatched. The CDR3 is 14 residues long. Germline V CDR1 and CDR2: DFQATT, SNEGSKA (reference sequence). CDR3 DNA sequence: TGCAGTGCTAGTTCTAGCGGGTCCTACAATGAGCAGTTCTTC. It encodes CSASSSGSYNEQFF.

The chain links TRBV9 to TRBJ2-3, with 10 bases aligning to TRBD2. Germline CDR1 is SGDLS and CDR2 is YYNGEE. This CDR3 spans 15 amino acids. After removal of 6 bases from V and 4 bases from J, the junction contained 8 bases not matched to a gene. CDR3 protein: CASTSQRGGADTQYF. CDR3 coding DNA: TGTGCCAGCACCTCACAGCGGGGGGGAGCAGATACGCAGTATTTT.

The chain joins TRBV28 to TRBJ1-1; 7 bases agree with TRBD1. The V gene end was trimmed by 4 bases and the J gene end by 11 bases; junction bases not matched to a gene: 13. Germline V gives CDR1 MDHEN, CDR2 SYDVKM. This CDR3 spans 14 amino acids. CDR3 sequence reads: CASSSTRDSSRAFF. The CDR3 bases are TGTGCCAGCAGTTCTACCCGGGACAGTTCTCGCGCTTTCTTT.

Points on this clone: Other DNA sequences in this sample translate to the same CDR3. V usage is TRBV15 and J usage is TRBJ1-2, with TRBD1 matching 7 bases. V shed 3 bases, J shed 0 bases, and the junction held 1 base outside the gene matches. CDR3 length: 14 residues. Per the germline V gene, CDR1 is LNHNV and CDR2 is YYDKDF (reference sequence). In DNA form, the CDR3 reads TGTGCCACCAGCAGGGGGACAGCTAACTATGGCTACACCTTC. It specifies CATSRGTANYGYTF.